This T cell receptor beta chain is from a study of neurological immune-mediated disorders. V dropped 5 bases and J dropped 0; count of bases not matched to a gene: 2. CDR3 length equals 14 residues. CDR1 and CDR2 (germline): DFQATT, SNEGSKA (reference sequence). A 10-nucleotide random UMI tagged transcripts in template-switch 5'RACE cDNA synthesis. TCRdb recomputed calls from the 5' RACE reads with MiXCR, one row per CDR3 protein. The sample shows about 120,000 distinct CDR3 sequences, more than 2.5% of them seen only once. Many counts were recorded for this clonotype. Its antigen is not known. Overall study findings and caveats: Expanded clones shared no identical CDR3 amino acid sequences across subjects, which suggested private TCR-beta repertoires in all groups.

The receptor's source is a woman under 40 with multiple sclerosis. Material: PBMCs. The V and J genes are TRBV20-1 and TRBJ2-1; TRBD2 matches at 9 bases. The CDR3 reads CSAGLASSYNEQFF. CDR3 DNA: TGCAGTGCTGGACTAGCGAGCTCCTACAATGAGCAGTTCTTC.